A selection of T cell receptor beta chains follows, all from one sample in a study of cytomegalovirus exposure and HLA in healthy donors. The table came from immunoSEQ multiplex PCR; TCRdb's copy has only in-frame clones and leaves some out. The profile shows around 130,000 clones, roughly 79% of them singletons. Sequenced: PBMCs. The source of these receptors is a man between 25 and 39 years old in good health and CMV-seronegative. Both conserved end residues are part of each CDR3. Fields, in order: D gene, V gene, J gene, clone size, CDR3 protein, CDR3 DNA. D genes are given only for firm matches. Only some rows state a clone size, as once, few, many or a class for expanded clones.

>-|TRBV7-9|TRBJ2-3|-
CASSFGGSTDTQYF
TGTGCCAGCAGCTTTGGCGGCAGTACAGATACGCAGTATTTT
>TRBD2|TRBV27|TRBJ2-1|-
CASSERGDYNEQFF
TGTGCCAGCAGTGAGCGGGGAGACTACAATGAGCAGTTCTTC
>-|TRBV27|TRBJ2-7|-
CASREGYEQYF
TGTGCCAGCAGGGAGGGATACGAGCAGTACTTC
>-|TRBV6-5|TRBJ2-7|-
CASSYASDSYEQYF
TGTGCCAGCAGTTACGCTAGCGACTCCTACGAGCAGTACTTC
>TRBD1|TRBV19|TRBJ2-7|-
CASSLGQGGYEQYF
TGTGCCAGTAGTCTGGGACAGGGGGGGTACGAGCAGTACTTC
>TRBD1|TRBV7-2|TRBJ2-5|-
CASSGSGGRETQYF
TGTGCCAGCAGCGGTTCAGGGGGTCGGGAGACCCAGTACTTC
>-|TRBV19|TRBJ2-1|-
CASSIAGPNREQFF
TGTGCCAGTAGTATAGCAGGGCCCAACCGTGAGCAGTTCTTC
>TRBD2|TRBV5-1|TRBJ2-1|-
CASSGLASGRYNEQFF
TGCGCCAGCAGCGGTTTGGCTAGCGGAAGGTACAATGAGCAGTTCTTC
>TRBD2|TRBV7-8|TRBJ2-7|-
CASSPLLPSGGAHERYF
TGTGCCAGCAGCCCGCTCCTACCTAGCGGGGGGGCGCACGAGCGGTACTTC
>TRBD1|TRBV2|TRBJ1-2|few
CASSEGTEYGYTF
TGTGCCAGCAGTGAGGGGACAGAATATGGCTACACCTTC
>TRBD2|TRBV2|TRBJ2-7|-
CASTGTSGYEQYF
TGTGCCAGCACCGGGACTAGCGGCTACGAGCAGTACTTC
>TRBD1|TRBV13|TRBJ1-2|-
CASSLRGGSQYGYTF
TGTGCCAGCAGCTTAAGAGGGGGCAGCCAATATGGCTACACCTTC
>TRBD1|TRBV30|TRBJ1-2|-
CARYRGEDGYTF
TGTGCCAGATACAGGGGAGAGGATGGCTACACCTTC
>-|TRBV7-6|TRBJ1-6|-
CASSLEGGSRGRGRSPLHF
TGTGCCAGCAGCTTAGAGGGAGGGAGCCGAGGGCGCGGTAGATCACCCCTCCACTTT
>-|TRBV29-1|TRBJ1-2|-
CSVEGGRGYGYTF
TGCAGCGTTGAGGGGGGTCGGGGATACGGCTACACCTTC
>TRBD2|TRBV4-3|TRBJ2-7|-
CASSQAIAGGRSYEQYF
TGCGCCAGCAGCCAAGCGATAGCGGGGGGGAGATCCTACGAGCAGTACTTC
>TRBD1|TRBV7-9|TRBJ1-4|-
CASSHRGTNEKLFF
TGTGCCAGCAGCCACAGGGGCACAAATGAAAAACTGTTTTTT
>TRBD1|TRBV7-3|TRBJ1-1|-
CASSVGQGNTEAFF
TGTGCCAGCAGCGTAGGACAGGGGAACACTGAAGCTTTCTTT
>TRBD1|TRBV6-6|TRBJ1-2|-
CASADRVGDGYTF
TGTGCCAGCGCAGACAGGGTTGGTGATGGCTACACCTTC
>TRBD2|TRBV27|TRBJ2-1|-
CASTGVASGQNYNEQFF
TGTGCCAGCACCGGGGTGGCTAGCGGTCAAAACTACAATGAGCAGTTCTTC
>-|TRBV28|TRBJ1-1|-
CASSPRGGTEAFF
TGTGCCAGCAGTCCAAGGGGGGGCACTGAAGCTTTCTTT
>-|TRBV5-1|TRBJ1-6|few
CASSLEWGQGSPLHF
TGCGCCAGCAGCTTGGAATGGGGGCAGGGCTCACCCCTCCACTTT
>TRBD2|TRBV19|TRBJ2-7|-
CASSMPGGPGEQYF
TGTGCCAGTAGTATGCCGGGAGGGCCTGGCGAGCAGTACTTC
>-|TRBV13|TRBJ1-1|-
CASSLRRTEAFF
TGTGCCAGCAGCTTGAGAAGAACTGAAGCTTTCTTT
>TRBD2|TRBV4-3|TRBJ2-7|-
CASSQGSSGTYEQYF
TGCGCCAGCAGCCAGGGATCTAGCGGGACCTACGAGCAGTACTTC
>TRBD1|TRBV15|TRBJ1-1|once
CATSKRDRDAEAFF
TGTGCCACCAGCAAACGTGACAGGGACGCTGAAGCTTTCTTT
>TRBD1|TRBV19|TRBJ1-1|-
CASTTGTQGDTEAFF
TGTGCCAGTACTACAGGGACCCAGGGGGACACTGAAGCTTTCTTT
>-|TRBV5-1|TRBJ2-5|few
CASSVETSGTQYF
TGCGCCAGCAGCGTGGAAACATCGGGGACCCAGTACTTC
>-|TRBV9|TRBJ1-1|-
CASSETVGRDTEAFF
TGTGCCAGCAGCGAGACGGTGGGGAGGGACACTGAAGCTTTCTTT
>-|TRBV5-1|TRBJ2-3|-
CASSPPWASGTDTQYF
TGCGCCAGCAGCCCCCCCTGGGCTAGCGGCACAGATACGCAGTATTTT
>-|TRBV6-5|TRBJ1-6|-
CAGSQGYLSSPLHF
TGTGCCGGCAGTCAGGGGTACCTTAGTTCACCCCTCCACTTT
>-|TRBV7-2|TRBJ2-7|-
CASSLGREYEQYF
TGTGCCAGCAGCTTAGGGAGGGAATACGAGCAGTACTTC
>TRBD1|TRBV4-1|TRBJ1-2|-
CASSQVVHRGVDGYTF
TGCGCCAGCAGCCAAGTAGTACACAGGGGTGTGGACGGCTACACCTTC
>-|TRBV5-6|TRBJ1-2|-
CASSSLTYGYTF
TGTGCCAGCAGCTCATTGACTTATGGCTACACCTTC
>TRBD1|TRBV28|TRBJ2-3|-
CASSLRGQGKDTQYF
TGTGCCAGCAGTTTAAGGGGACAGGGGAAAGATACGCAGTATTTT
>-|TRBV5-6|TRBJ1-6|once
CASSFSGTTVSPLHF
TGTGCCAGCAGCTTTTCCGGGACTACCGTTTCACCCCTCCACTTT
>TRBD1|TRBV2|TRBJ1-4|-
CASSRDSREKLFF
TGTGCCAGCAGCCGGGACAGCAGAGAAAAACTGTTTTTT
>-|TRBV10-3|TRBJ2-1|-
CAISGTDSYNEQFF
TGTGCCATCAGCGGGACTGATTCTTACAATGAGCAGTTCTTC
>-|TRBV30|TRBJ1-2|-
CAWSVGGGGYTF
TGTGCCTGGAGTGTGGGTGGCGGAGGCTACACCTTC
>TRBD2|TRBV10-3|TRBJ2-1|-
CAISESETSELKDNEQFF
TGTGCCATCAGTGAGTCGGAGACTAGCGAACTTAAAGACAATGAGCAGTTCTTC
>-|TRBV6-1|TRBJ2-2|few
CASYSEYTGELFF
TGTGCCAGCTATAGCGAGTACACCGGGGAGCTGTTTTTT
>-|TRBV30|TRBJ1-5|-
CAWSGQVDQPQHF
TGTGCCTGGAGTGGGCAGGTAGATCAGCCCCAGCATTTT
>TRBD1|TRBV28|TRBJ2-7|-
CASQETGENSYEQYF
TGTGCCAGTCAAGAGACAGGGGAGAACTCCTACGAGCAGTACTTC
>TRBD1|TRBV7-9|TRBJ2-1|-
CASSTTGGAGNEQFF
TGTGCCAGCAGCACTACAGGGGGCGCAGGCAATGAGCAGTTCTTC
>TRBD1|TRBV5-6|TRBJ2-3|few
CASSLGTGVQYF
TGTGCCAGCAGCTTAGGGACAGGGGTGCAGTATTTT
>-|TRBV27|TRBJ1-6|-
CASSEGNSPLHF
TGTGCCAGCAGTGAGGGAAATTCACCCCTCCACTTT
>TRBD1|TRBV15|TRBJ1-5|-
CATSSLDRAGLQPQHF
TGTGCCACCAGCAGCCTTGACAGGGCGGGTTTACAGCCCCAGCATTTT
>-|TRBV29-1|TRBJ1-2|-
CSVETVRNYGYTF
TGCAGCGTCGAGACAGTGCGCAACTATGGCTACACCTTC
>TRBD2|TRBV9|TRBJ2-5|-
CASSVEAGVQETQYF
TGTGCCAGCAGCGTAGAGGCGGGGGTCCAAGAGACCCAGTACTTC
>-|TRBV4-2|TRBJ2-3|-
CASSQGQSYTDTQYF
TGTGCCAGCAGCCAAGGACAGTCTTACACAGATACGCAGTATTTT
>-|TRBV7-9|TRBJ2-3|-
CASSLVIRLPGGTDTQYF
TGTGCCAGCAGCTTAGTAATTCGTTTGCCGGGAGGCACAGATACGCAGTATTTT
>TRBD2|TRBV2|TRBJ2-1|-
CASSVLGRGSPYNEQFF
TGTGCCAGCAGTGTTTTAGGGCGGGGGTCCCCCTACAATGAGCAGTTCTTC
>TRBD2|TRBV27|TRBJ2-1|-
CASSLNGLAGPNEQFF
TGTGCCAGCAGTTTAAACGGCCTAGCGGGACCCAATGAGCAGTTCTTC
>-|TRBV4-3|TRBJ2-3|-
CASSQDRGLADTQYF
TGCGCCAGCAGCCAAGACAGGGGTTTGGCAGATACGCAGTATTTT
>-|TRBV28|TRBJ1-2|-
CASIPDIPPGYGYTF
TGTGCCAGCATCCCCGACATTCCTCCCGGCTATGGCTACACCTTC